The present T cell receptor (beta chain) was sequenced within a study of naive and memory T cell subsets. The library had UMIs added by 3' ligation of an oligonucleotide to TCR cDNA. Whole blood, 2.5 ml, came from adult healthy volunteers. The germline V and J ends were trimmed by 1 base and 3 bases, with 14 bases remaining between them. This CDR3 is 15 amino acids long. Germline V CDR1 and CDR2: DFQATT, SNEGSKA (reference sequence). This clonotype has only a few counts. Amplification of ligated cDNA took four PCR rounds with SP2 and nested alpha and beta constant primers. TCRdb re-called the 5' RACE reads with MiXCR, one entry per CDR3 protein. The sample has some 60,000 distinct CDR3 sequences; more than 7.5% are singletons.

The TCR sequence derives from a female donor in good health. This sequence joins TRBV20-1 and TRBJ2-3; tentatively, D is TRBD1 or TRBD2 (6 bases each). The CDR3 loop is CSARGGAGRTDTQYF. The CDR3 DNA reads TGCAGTGCTAGAGGGGGGGCCGGGAGAACAGATACGCAGTATTTT.